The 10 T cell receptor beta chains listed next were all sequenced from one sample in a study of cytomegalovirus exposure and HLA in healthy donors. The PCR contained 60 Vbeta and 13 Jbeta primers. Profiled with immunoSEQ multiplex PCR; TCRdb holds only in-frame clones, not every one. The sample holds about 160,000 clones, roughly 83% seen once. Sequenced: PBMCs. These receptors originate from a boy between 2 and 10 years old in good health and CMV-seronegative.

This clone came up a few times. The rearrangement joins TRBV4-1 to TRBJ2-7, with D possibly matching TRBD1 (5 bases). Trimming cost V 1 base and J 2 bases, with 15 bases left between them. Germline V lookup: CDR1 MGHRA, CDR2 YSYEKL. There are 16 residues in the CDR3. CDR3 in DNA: TGCGCCAGCAGCCAAGGGGCAGGGAAGGCAACCTACGAGCAGTACTTC. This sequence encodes CASSQGAGKATYEQYF.

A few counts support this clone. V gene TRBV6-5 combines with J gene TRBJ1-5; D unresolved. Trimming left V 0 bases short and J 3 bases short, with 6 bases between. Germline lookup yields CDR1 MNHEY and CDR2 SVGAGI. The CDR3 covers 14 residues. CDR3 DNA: TGTGCCAGCAGTTACTCGAGGAACAATCAGCCCCAGCATTTT. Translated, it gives CASSYSRNNQPQHF.

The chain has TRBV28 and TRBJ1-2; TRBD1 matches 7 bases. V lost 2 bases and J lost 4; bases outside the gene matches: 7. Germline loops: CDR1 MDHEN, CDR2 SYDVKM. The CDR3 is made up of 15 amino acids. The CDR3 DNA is TGTGCCAGCAGTTTAGGAGACAGGGCTGGCTATGGCTACACCTTC. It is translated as CASSLGDRAGYGYTF.

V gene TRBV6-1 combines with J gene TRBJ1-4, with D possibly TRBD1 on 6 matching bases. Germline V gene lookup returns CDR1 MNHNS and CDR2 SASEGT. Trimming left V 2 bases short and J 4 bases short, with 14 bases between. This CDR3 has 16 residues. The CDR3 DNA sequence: TGTGCCAGCAGTGAAACCACGAGGACAGTTAATGAAAAACTGTTTTTT. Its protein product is CASSETTRTVNEKLFF.

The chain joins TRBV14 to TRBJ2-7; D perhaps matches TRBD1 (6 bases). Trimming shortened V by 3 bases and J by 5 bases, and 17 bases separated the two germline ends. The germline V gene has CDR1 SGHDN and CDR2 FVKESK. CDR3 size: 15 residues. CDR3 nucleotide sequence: TGTGCCAGCAGCCACATCCAGGGGCCCAAAAACGAGCAGTACTTC. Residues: CASSHIQGPKNEQYF.

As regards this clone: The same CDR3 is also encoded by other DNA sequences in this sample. The CDR3 region is CASSRTGDYGYTF. The CDR3 DNA is TGTGCCAGCAGCCGGACAGGCGACTATGGCTACACCTTC. The chain recombines TRBV6-5 with TRBJ1-2, with 7 bases identical to TRBD1. The CDR3 length is 13 residues. Unmatched junction bases numbered 4, after V lost 6 bases and J lost 3 bases. Germline-derived CDR1 and CDR2 are MNHEY and SVGAGI.

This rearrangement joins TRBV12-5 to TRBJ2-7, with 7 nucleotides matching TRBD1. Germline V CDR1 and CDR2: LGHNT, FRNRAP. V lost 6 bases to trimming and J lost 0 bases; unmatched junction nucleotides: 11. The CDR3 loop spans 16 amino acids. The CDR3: CASGYLGTDNSYEQYF. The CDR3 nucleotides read TGTGCTAGTGGCTACCTCGGGACAGATAACTCCTACGAGCAGTACTTC.

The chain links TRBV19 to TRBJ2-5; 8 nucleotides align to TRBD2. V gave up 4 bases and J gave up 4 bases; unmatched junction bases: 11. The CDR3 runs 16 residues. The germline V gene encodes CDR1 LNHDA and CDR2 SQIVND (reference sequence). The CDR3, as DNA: TGTGCCAGTAGTACCCGGAGAGCGGGAGTCGGAGAGACCCAGTACTTC. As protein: CASSTRRAGVGETQYF. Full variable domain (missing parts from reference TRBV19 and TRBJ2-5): DGGITQSPKYLFRKEGQNVTLSCEQNLNHDAMYWYRQDPGQGLRLIYYSQIVNDFQKGDIAEGYSVSREKKESFPLTVTSAQKNPTAFYLCASSTRRAGVGETQYFGPGTRLLVL.

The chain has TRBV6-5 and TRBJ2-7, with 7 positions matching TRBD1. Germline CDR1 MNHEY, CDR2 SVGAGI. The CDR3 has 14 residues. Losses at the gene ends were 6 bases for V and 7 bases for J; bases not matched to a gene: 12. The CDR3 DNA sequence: TGTGCCAGCAGCTCACCAGGACAGGCGTGGGAGCAGTACTTC. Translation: CASSSPGQAWEQYF.

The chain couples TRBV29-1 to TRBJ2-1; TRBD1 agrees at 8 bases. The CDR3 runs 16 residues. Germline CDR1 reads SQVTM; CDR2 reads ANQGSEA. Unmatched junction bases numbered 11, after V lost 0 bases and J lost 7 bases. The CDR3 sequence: CSVEDTLTGDGNEQFF. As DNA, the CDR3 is TGCAGCGTTGAAGACACTTTGACAGGGGACGGGAATGAGCAGTTCTTC.